Below, one T cell receptor beta chain is given with its context. This entry is derived from a study of regulatory T cells in long-lasting Graves disease. Arm-PCR of CDR3 regions and iRepertoire HTBI primers were the basis on which TCR beta libraries were built. TCRdb re-called the multiplex PCR reads through MiXCR, storing one row per CDR3 protein. This table holds roughly 430,000 distinct CDR3 sequences, around 23% found once. Regarding time point: persistent/refractory GD, antithyroid drugs over 5 years with positive TRAb. Following extraction of RNA from PBMCs, that RNA was used to make the TCR library. In Xi'an, China, an endocrinology department was the source of patients. The receptor was derived from a female donor with Graves disease. The sample in question was peripheral blood mononuclear cells (PBMCs), obtained when the disease was refractory, from a patient treated with antithyroid drugs.

The CDR3 DNA sequence: TGTGCCAGTAGTTGGAGGGAGCGGACTGAAGCTTTCTTT. This sequence encodes CASSWRERTEAFF. The V call is TRBV19, the J call TRBJ1-1; D unresolved. With 5 bases removed from V and 5 bases from J, the gap between germline ends came to 12 bases. The germline CDR1 and CDR2 sequences are LNHDA and SQIVND (reference sequence). The CDR3 totals 13 residues.